A single TCR beta chain is shown here with its context. This sample is drawn from a study of blood T cell repertoires in COVID-19. Looking at the study overall: In each case, the material was cDNA or gDNA derived from T cells, B-cell-depleted T cells, or PBMCs.

The authors' processing: Reference gene primer amplification yielded estimated nucleated cell counts. Produced via immunoSEQ multiplex PCR; TCRdb's table is partial and in-frame only. The V and J calls and clone size are taken from that table; D and trimming were inferred from the DNA. The data contain fewer than 300,000 clones, 88% of them singletons. Assignment of participants to cohorts was predicated upon participant-reported clinical history. Germline V gene lookup returns CDR1 SQVTM and CDR2 ANQGSEA. V gave up 4 bases and J gave up 2 bases; unmatched junction bases: 7. The CDR3 length is 14 residues.

The J gene is TRBJ2-7, the V gene TRBV29-1; TRBD1 agrees at 8 bases. The specimen was PBMCs or T cells enriched from blood (not recorded which). This receptor was identified in a woman between 40 and 55 years old with acute COVID-19. The CDR3 loop is CSVGFWGQAYEQYF. The CDR3 DNA is TGCAGCGTTGGCTTCTGGGGACAGGCCTACGAGCAGTACTTC.